The 31 T cell receptor beta chains reported below all come from one sample, sequenced in a study of OX40 agonist ivuxolimab in advanced cancers. Some clones are missing from TCRdb's copy, which holds only in-frame ones; the method was immunoSEQ multiplex PCR. The sample has about 38,000 clones, 65% to 80% seen once. The starting material was CD4+ or CD8+ T cells sorted from blood, obtained in a trial of the OX40 agonist ivuxolimab. These receptors came from an adult with an advanced solid tumor such as melanoma, head and neck, liver or kidney cancer.

The CDR3 DNA reads TGTGCCAGCAGTGTCTCCGGGACAGGCACGGGAGGCTACACCTTC. Protein product: CASSVSGTGTGGYTF. V and J are TRBV6-1 and TRBJ1-2; 8 nucleotides align to TRBD1. Germline lookup yields CDR1 MNHNS and CDR2 SASEGT. There are 15 residues in the CDR3. The trim removed 4 bases at V and 8 bases at J, leaving 12 bases unmatched.

The chain uses TRBV28 and TRBJ1-1; no definite D call. This CDR3 is 12 amino acids long. Germline-derived CDR1 and CDR2 are MDHEN and SYDVKM. Trimming left V 7 bases short and J 8 bases short, with 14 bases between. Written as DNA, the CDR3 is TGTGCCAGCACCTCTCGAATTCAAGAAGCTTTCTTT. As protein: CASTSRIQEAFF.

The rearrangement joins TRBV4-2 to TRBJ2-1; 8 nucleotides line up with TRBD1. This CDR3 region has 16 residues. The germline CDR1 and CDR2 sequences are LGHNA and YNFKEQ. The ends lost 1 base at V and 5 bases at J; junction bases unmatched: 7. The CDR3 DNA reads as TGTGCCAGCAGCCAAGCCGGACAGGGTTTTAACAATGAGCAGTTCTTC. Translating gives CASSQAGQGFNNEQFF.

V is TRBV11-2 and J is TRBJ2-3; no firm D call. Germline-derived CDR1 and CDR2 are SGHAT and FQNNGV. CDR3 length: 13 residues. The V end was cut by 5 bases, the J end by 4 bases, with 10 bases between. The CDR3 sequence: CASSIRAADTQYF. The CDR3 region has the DNA TGTGCCAGCAGCATACGCGCGGCAGATACGCAGTATTTT.

A single count supports this clone. The chain combines TRBV21-1 with TRBJ1-4; the D call TRBD1 from the table was never checked on the DNA. TRBV21-1 constitutes a pseudogene. The CDR3 has 16 amino acids. The CDR3 region has the DNA TGTGCCAGCAGCAAAGGAGGACAGGGACCTAATGAAAAACTGTTTTTT. Translating gives CASSKGGQGPNEKLFF.

This chain uses TRBV30 with TRBJ2-5, with D possibly being TRBD1 (6 bases). Germline CDR1 GTSNPN, CDR2 SVGIG (reference sequence). Trimming took 0 bases from V and 5 from J, leaving 16 bases between them. The CDR3 is 15 residues long. The CDR3 protein is CAWSVQGSLSETQYF. The DNA for the CDR3 is TGTGCCTGGAGTGTACAGGGCTCTCTCTCGGAGACCCAGTACTTC.

The chain uses TRBV18 and TRBJ2-5; 7 positions agree with TRBD2. The germline V gene encodes CDR1 KGHSH and CDR2 LQKENI. V lost 3 bases, J lost 4 bases, and 8 bases stayed unmatched. The CDR3 has 15 amino acids. CDR3 sequence reads: CASSPNGGRGETQYF. Written as DNA, the CDR3 is TGTGCCAGCTCACCTAATGGCGGGAGAGGAGAGACCCAGTACTTC. The variable domain in full, completed from reference TRBV18 and TRBJ2-5, reads NAGVMQNPRHLVRRRGQEARLRCSPMKGHSHVYWYRQLPEEGLKFMVYLQKENIIDESGMPKERFSAEFPKEGPSILRIQQVVRGDSAAYFCASSPNGGRGETQYFGPGTRLLVL.

The chain is built from TRBV5-1 and TRBJ1-4; the D is unclear. The CDR3 spans 15 residues. CDR1 and CDR2 from the germline V gene are SGHRS and YFSETQ. The ends were cut back, 5 bases at V and 6 bases at J, with 17 bases in the middle. The CDR3 is CASSNAGRHDEKLFF. Here the CDR3 DNA reads TGCGCCAGCAGTAATGCCGGGAGGCACGATGAAAAACTGTTTTTT.

The rearrangement links TRBV30 to TRBJ1-3; D is ambiguous. Deletions cut 2 bases from V and 4 bases from J, with 6 bases between. The CDR3 totals 12 residues. Germline V lookup: CDR1 GTSNPN, CDR2 SVGIG (reference sequence). CDR3 DNA sequence: TGTGCCTGGAGTTTAAGCGGAAACACCATATATTTT. It translates to CAWSLSGNTIYF.

The chain carries TRBV5-1 and TRBJ2-3; no definite D call. The V end lost 4 bases, the J end lost 0 bases, and 12 bases lay between the germline ends. Germline CDR1 is SGHRS and CDR2 is YFSETQ. This CDR3 has 15 residues. The CDR3 region is CASSVASPSTDTQYF. As DNA, the CDR3 is TGCGCCAGCAGCGTCGCCTCTCCTAGCACAGATACGCAGTATTTT. The full variable domain, completed using reference TRBV5-1 and TRBJ2-3, is KAGVTQTPRYLIKTRGQQVTLSCSPISGHRSVSWYQQTPGQGLQFLFEYFSETQRNKGNFPGRFSGRQFSNSRSEMNVSTLELGDSALYLCASSVASPSTDTQYFGPGTRLTVL.

The chain employs TRBV28 and TRBJ2-7; D not certain. V dropped 3 bases and J dropped 0 bases, with 12 bases sitting between them. Germline V gene lookup returns CDR1 MDHEN and CDR2 SYDVKM. The CDR3 is 15 amino acids. In DNA, the CDR3 is TGTGCCAGCAGTTTTGGAGCCTTTGACTCCTACGAGCAGTACTTC. Encoded protein: CASSFGAFDSYEQYF.

The CDR3 here is CASSAGTGYEKLFF. CDR3 coding DNA: TGTGCCAGTAGTGCCGGGACAGGTTATGAAAAACTGTTTTTT. V gene TRBV19 combines with J gene TRBJ1-4, with TRBD1 identical over 8 bases. The length of the CDR3 is 14 residues. CDR1 and CDR2 (germline): LNHDA, SQIVND (reference sequence). J gave up 6 bases and V 5 bases, and 5 bases lay outside the gene matches.

The chain carries TRBV5-1 and TRBJ1-2; 7 bases line up with TRBD1. Germline V CDR1 and CDR2: SGHRS, YFSETQ. J was trimmed by 5 bases and V by 0 bases; bases with no gene match: 13. The CDR3 runs 17 residues. CDR3 sequence reads: CASSLAGGQPQSYGYTF. Here the CDR3 DNA reads TGCGCCAGCAGCTTGGCGGGGGGACAGCCTCAATCATATGGCTACACCTTC.

The V gene is TRBV28, the J gene TRBJ2-3; D is perhaps TRBD2 (6 bases). From germline, CDR1 is MDHEN and CDR2 SYDVKM. The V end was cut by 3 bases, the J end by 2 bases, with 15 bases between. The CDR3 is 16 amino acids. In DNA form, the CDR3 reads TGTGCCAGCAGTTTGGGGGGTGGAGGCACCACAGATACGCAGTATTTT. Amino acid sequence: CASSLGGGGTTDTQYF.

This clone was observed a single time. V gene TRBV28 combines with J gene TRBJ1-5; D is undetermined. The CDR3 length is 14 residues. V shed 2 bases and J shed 9 bases, with 14 bases lying between them. The germline CDR1 and CDR2 sequences are MDHEN and SYDVKM. The CDR3 loop is CASSLIPPAGPQHF. Written as DNA, the CDR3 is TGTGCCAGCAGTTTAATCCCCCCTGCAGGGCCCCAGCATTTT. Complete variable domain (other parts from reference TRBV28 and TRBJ1-5): DVKVTQSSRYLVKRTGEKVFLECVQDMDHENMFWYRQDPGLGLRLIYFSYDVKMKEKGDIPEGYSVSREKKERFSLILESASTNQTSMYLCASSLIPPAGPQHFGDGTRLSIL.

This rearrangement joins TRBV30 to TRBJ2-3, with a possible D match to TRBD1 (5 bases). The V gene's germline CDR1 is GTSNPN and CDR2 SVGIG (reference sequence). Trimming stripped 2 bases from V and 14 bases from J, with 17 bases between. CDR3 length: 12 amino acids. In nucleotides, the CDR3 is TGTGCCTGGAGTCCACCCCCAGGGTCACCGTATTTT. Translation gives CAWSPPPGSPYF. The variable domain in full, completed from reference TRBV30 and TRBJ2-3, reads SQTIHQWPATLVQPVGSPLSLECTVEGTSNPNLYWYRQAAGRGLQLLFYSVGIGQISSEVPQNLSASRPQDRQFILSSKKLLLSDSGFYLCAWSPPPGSPYFGPGTRLTVL.

This chain connects TRBV2 to TRBJ1-2, with 11 bases lining up with TRBD1. Germline loops: CDR1 SNHLY, CDR2 FYNNEI. This CDR3 is built from 18 residues. Unmatched junction bases numbered 10, after V lost 2 bases and J lost 2 bases. For the CDR3, the DNA is TGTGCCAGCAGTGAAAGCCGGACAGGGGGCCCGGGGAACTATGGCTACACCTTC. Protein: CASSESRTGGPGNYGYTF.

In this sample, this clone is medium-sized. The chain employs TRBV10-1 and TRBJ2-1; TRBD2 aligns across 13 bases. V was pared by 5 bases and J by 9 bases, with 10 bases of the junction left unmatched. The V gene's germline CDR1 is WNHNN and CDR2 SYGVQD (reference sequence). The CDR3 is 16 residues long. CDR3 DNA: TGCGCCAGCAGTTGGACTAGCGGGAGCAGGGTGAGTGAGCAGTTCTTC. This translates into CASSWTSGSRVSEQFF.

The rearrangement joins TRBV6-5 to TRBJ1-5; D is perhaps TRBD1 (5 bases). Germline CDR1 is MNHEY and CDR2 is SVGAGI. V lost 6 bases and J 1 base, leaving 13 bases between the germline ends. This CDR3 has 15 amino acids. CDR3: CASSLISGSNQPQHF. In DNA form, the CDR3 reads TGTGCCAGCAGCTTAATTTCAGGGAGCAATCAGCCCCAGCATTTT.

There are a few counts of this clone. The CDR3: CSPATDTQYF. The CDR3 bases are TGCAGCCCGGCTACAGATACGCAGTATTTT. The chain employs TRBV20-1 and TRBJ2-3, with unresolved D. Germline assignment: CDR1 DFQATT and CDR2 SNEGSKA (reference sequence). The CDR3 is 10 amino acids.

The chain couples TRBV30 to TRBJ1-4, with D uncertain. Trimming removed 0 bases at V and 8 bases at J, with 10 bases between. CDR1 is GTSNPN, CDR2 SVGIG, per germline (reference sequence). The CDR3 consists of 13 residues. The CDR3 loop reads CAWSVQVYEKLFF. CDR3 in DNA: TGTGCCTGGAGTGTGCAGGTCTACGAAAAACTGTTTTTT.

The V call is TRBV6-5, the J call TRBJ1-5, with D uncertain. CDR3 length: 14 amino acids. Germline CDR1 MNHEY, CDR2 SVGAGI. Trimming pared 6 bases from V and 1 base from J, leaving 10 bases between. As DNA, the CDR3 is TGTGCCAGCAGCCCGTTCGGGAGCAATCAGCCCCAGCATTTT. Its protein product is CASSPFGSNQPQHF.

The chain links TRBV6-5 to TRBJ1-4; D ambiguous. CDR3 length: 15 amino acids. CDR1 and CDR2 from the germline V gene are MNHEY and SVGAGI. V was shortened by 0 bases and J by 1 base, with 6 bases between the two germline ends. CDR3 residues: CASSYSGVTNEKLFF. CDR3 DNA: TGTGCCAGCAGTTACTCAGGAGTAACTAATGAAAAACTGTTTTTT.

V gene TRBV19 combines with J gene TRBJ1-1; the D is unclear. CDR1 is LNHDA and CDR2 is SQIVND in the germline V gene (reference sequence). V dropped 5 bases and J dropped 11 bases, with 18 bases sitting between them. The CDR3 is made up of 13 amino acids. The CDR3 reads CASSRRGRVAAFF. In DNA, the CDR3 is TGTGCCAGTAGTCGACGAGGGAGGGTGGCGGCTTTCTTT.

The chain is built from TRBV5-1 and TRBJ2-5; the match to TRBD1 covers 9 bases. The CDR3 runs to 17 residues. The V segment lost 3 bases and the J segment 5 bases; nucleotides outside the gene matches: 14. Germline assignment: CDR1 SGHRS and CDR2 YFSETQ. CDR3 sequence reads: CASSSTGGTLERETQYF. The CDR3 bases are TGCGCCAGCAGCTCGACAGGGGGGACACTCGAAAGGGAGACCCAGTACTTC.

This chain links TRBV11-2 with TRBJ2-1; D is unresolved. The germline V and J ends were trimmed by 1 base and 4 bases, with 2 bases remaining between them. This CDR3 region has 12 residues. The germline V gene has CDR1 SGHAT and CDR2 FQNNGV. In DNA, the CDR3 is TGTGCCAGCAGCTTAGGTTACAATGAGCAGTTCTTC. Its translation is CASSLGYNEQFF.

This clone was counted between two and nine times. The CDR3 bases are TGTGCCAGAAGCCCGATTAGTAGGCCTGGGGATAGCAATCAGCCCCAGCATTTT. Its translation is CARSPISRPGDSNQPQHF. J is TRBJ1-5 and V is TRBV5-3; D not certain. TRBV5-3 qualifies as an ORF whose function is uncertain. The CDR3 contains 18 residues. Trimming left V 4 bases short and J 0 bases short, with 20 bases between.

This clone showed up just once. The chain employs TRBV19 and TRBJ1-1, with D perhaps matching TRBD1 (5 bases). The V gene lost 9 bases and the J gene lost 4 bases, with 21 bases spanning the gap. Germline values: CDR1 LNHDA, CDR2 SQIVND (reference sequence). This CDR3 is 15 amino acids long. In nucleotides, the CDR3 is TGTGCCAGCAATATTGGGGGGGGAAGTGGCACTGAAGCTTTCTTT. Protein product: CASNIGGGSGTEAFF.

The J gene is TRBJ2-7, the V gene TRBV6-5, with 8 bases aligning to TRBD1. Germline V lookup: CDR1 MNHEY, CDR2 SVGAGI. This CDR3 has 12 residues. V lost 6 bases to trimming and J lost 6 bases; unmatched junction nucleotides: 4. The CDR3 sequence: CASSLTGGEQYF. CDR3 DNA: TGTGCCAGCAGCCTAACAGGGGGCGAGCAGTACTTC.

This sequence joins TRBV7-3 and TRBJ2-2, with TRBD1 matching 9 bases. Losses at the gene ends were 8 bases for V and 6 bases for J; bases not matched to a gene: 7. CDR1 and CDR2 from the germline V gene are SGHTA and FQGTGA. The CDR3 has 14 amino acids. The CDR3 loop is CASGRDRAPGELFF. CDR3 DNA: TGTGCCAGCGGCCGGGACAGGGCACCCGGGGAGCTGTTTTTT.

This sequence joins TRBV5-1 and TRBJ1-1, with TRBD1 identical over 7 bases. In germline, CDR1 is SGHRS, CDR2 YFSETQ. There are 16 residues in the CDR3. Trimming cost V 3 bases and J 3 bases; bases outside gene matches: 11. As DNA, the CDR3 is TGCGCCAGCAGCTACCTTCAGGGGGGACTTTACACTGAAGCTTTCTTT. Its translation is CASSYLQGGLYTEAFF.